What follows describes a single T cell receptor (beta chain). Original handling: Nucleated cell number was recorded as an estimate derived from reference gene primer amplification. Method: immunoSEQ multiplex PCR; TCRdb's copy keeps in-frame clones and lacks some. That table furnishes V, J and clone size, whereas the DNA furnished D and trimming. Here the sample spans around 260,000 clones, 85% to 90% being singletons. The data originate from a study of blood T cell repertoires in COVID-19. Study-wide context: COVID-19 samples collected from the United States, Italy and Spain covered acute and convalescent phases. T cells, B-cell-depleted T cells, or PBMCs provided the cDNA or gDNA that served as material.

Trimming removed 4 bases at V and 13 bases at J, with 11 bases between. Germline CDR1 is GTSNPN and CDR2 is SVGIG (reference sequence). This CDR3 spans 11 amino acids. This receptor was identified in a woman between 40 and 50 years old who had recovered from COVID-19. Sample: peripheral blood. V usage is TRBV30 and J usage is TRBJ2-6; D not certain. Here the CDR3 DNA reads TGTGCCTGGATCACAACGGGTGTCCTGACTTTC. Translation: CAWITTGVLTF.